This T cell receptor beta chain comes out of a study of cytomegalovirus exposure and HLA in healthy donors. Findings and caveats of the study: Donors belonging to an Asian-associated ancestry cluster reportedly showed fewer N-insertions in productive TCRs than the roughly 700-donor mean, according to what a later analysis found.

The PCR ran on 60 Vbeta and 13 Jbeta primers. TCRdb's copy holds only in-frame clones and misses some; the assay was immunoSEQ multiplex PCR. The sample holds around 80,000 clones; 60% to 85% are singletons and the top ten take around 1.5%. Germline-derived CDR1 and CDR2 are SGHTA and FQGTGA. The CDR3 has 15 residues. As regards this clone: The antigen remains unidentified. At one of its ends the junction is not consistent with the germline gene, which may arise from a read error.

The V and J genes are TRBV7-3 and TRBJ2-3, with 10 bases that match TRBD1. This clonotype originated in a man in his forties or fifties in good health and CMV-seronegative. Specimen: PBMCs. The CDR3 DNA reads TGTTCCAGCAGCTCCACGGGACAGGGGACCGATACGCAGTATTTT. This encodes CSSSSTGQGTDTQYF. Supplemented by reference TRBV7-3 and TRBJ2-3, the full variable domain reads GAGVSQTPSNKVTEKGKYVELRCDPISGHTALYWYRQSLGQGPEFLIYFQGTGAADDSGLPNDRFFAVRPEGSVSTLKIQRTERGDSAVYLCSSSSTGQGTDTQYFGPGTRLTVL.